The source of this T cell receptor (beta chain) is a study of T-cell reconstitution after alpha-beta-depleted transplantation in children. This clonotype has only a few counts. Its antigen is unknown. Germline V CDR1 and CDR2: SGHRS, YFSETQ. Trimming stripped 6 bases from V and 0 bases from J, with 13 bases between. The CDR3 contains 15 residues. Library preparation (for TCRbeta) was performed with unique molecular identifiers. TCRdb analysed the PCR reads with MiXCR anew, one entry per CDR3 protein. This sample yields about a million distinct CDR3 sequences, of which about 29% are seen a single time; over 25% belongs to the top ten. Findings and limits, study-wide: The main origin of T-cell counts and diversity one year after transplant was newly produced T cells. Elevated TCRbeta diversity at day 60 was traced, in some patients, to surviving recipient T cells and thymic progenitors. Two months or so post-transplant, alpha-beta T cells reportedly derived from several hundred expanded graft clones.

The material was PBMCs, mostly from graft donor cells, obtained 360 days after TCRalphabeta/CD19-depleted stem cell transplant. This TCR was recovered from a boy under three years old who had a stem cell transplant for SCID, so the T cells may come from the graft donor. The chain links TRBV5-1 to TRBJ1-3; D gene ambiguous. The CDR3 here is CASNLPRSSGNTIYF. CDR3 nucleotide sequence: TGCGCCAGCAATCTGCCAAGGAGCTCTGGAAACACCATATATTTT. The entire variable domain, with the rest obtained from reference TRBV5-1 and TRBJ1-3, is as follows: KAGVTQTPRYLIKTRGQQVTLSCSPISGHRSVSWYQQTPGQGLQFLFEYFSETQRNKGNFPGRFSGRQFSNSRSEMNVSTLELGDSALYLCASNLPRSSGNTIYFGEGSWLTVV.